Presented here are 14 T cell receptor beta chains from one specimen sequenced in a study of blood T cells in healthy people across ages. Next came a second PCR, run for about 6 to 11 cycles, which used a sample-barcoded 5' primer along with a J-beta primer mix. Via MiXCR, TCRdb re-called the 5' RACE reads, giving one row per CDR3 protein. The data contain under 2 million distinct CDR3 sequences, almost 35% of them singletons. The sequenced material came from blood. These receptors came from a woman aged 25 to 39 in good health.

This clonotype was found a few times. At one of its ends the junction is not consistent with the germline gene, which may arise from a read error. The chain combines TRBV5-1 with TRBJ1-5; no clear D gene. There are 15 residues in the CDR3. Germline V gene lookup returns CDR1 SGHRS and CDR2 YFSETQ. The CDR3 sequence is CASRLGSDSNQPQHF. The CDR3, as DNA: TGCGCCAGCAGATTGGGCTCTGATAGCAATCAGCCCCAGCATTTT.

There are a few counts of this clonotype. The chain carries TRBV7-6 and TRBJ2-7, with a weak D call TRBD1 (5 bases). The closer fit of TRBJ2-5 to the DNA end suggests the J call may be wrong. The germline gives CDR1 SGHVS, CDR2 FNYEAQ. The CDR3 sequence is 13 residues long. In DNA form, the CDR3 reads TGTGCCAGCAGCTTAAATAAGGGGGAGACCCAGTACTTC. Its translation is CASSLNKGETQYF.

This clonotype was seen ten or more times. The chain employs TRBV12-3 or TRBV12-4 and TRBJ2-3; D is uncertain. The CDR3 runs to 13 residues. The V end was cut by 7 bases, the J end by 4 bases, with 12 bases between. CDR3 in amino acids: CASMYRVPDTQYF. CDR3 DNA: TGTGCCAGCATGTACCGGGTACCAGATACGCAGTATTTT.

The CDR3 protein is CASSEKGGRRREQYF. For the CDR3, the DNA is TGTGCCAGCAGTGAAAAGGGCGGAAGGAGGCGGGAGCAGTACTTC. V and J are TRBV2 and TRBJ2-7; a possible D gene is TRBD2 (5 bases). The CDR3 length is 15 residues. CDR1 is SNHLY and CDR2 is FYNNEI in the germline V gene. Trimming removed 2 bases at V and 7 bases at J, with 18 bases between.

The chain has TRBV20-1 and TRBJ2-1; 9 nucleotides match TRBD2. CDR1 DFQATT and CDR2 SNEGSKA come from the germline V gene (reference sequence). With V trimmed by 7 bases and J by 8 bases, 9 bases remained unmatched. This CDR3 contains 13 residues. In DNA, the CDR3 is TGCAGTGGCCTGCGGGGGGGCGTCGATGAGCAGTTCTTC. It codes for CSGLRGGVDEQFF.

Many counts were recorded for this clonotype. CDR3 in DNA: TGCAGTGCTAGGGGTCGGGACTGGGGTTACGAGCAGTACTTC. Encoded protein: CSARGRDWGYEQYF. V and J are TRBV20-1 and TRBJ2-7; weak D call: TRBD2 (6 bases). The CDR3 has 14 amino acids. Germline V gene data show CDR1 as DFQATT and CDR2 as SNEGSKA (reference sequence). V was shortened by 3 bases and J by 4 bases, with 16 bases between the two germline ends.

This clonotype was counted between two and nine times. The rearrangement uses TRBV6-1 and TRBJ2-5; D not certain. The CDR3 contains 13 residues. Germline CDR1 is MNHNS and CDR2 is SASEGT. Trimming left V 5 bases short and J 5 bases short, with 12 bases between. The CDR3 protein is CASSRDPRETQYF. The CDR3 DNA sequence: TGTGCCAGCAGTAGAGACCCGCGGGAGACCCAGTACTTC.

The chain couples TRBV5-1 to TRBJ1-5; 9 nucleotides align to TRBD1. Germline-derived CDR1 and CDR2 are SGHRS and YFSETQ. This CDR3 has 15 amino acids. Trimming removed 2 bases from V and 11 bases from J; junction bases left unmatched: 11. The DNA for the CDR3 is TGCGCCAGCAGCTTCGGGACAGGGCAGGGGTCGGCCCAGCATTTT. Its protein product is CASSFGTGQGSAQHF.

The V call is TRBV12-3 or TRBV12-4, the J call TRBJ1-2; TRBD1 might be the D (6 bases). The CDR3 runs to 16 residues. Trimming removed 8 bases at V and 2 bases at J, with 21 bases between. CDR3 coding DNA: TGTGCCAGCCTGGGGGCTATCAGCCTCCACAACTATGGCTACACCTTC. Amino acid sequence: CASLGAISLHNYGYTF.

A note on this clonotype: Its ends do not fully match the called genes, so a read error is possible. The rearrangement links TRBV5-1 to TRBJ2-6, with D maybe TRBD1 (6 bases). There are 17 residues in the CDR3. Per the germline V gene, CDR1 is SGHRS and CDR2 is YFSETQ. CDR3 DNA: TGCGCCAGCAGCTTGACAGGGCCCAACCCTGGGGCCAACGTCCGGACTTTC. It yields the protein CASSLTGPNPGANVRTF.

J is TRBJ2-2 and V is TRBV4-2; D uncertain. This CDR3 is built from 12 residues. The germline CDR1 and CDR2 sequences are LGHNA and YNFKEQ. Trimming shortened V by 4 bases and J by 8 bases, and 8 bases separated the two germline ends. The CDR3 coding sequence is TGTGCCAGCAGCCCAGGTTTAGGGGAGCTGTTTTTT. It is translated as CASSPGLGELFF.

The table lists this clonotype with a count of one. A much larger clonotype is one base distant, so this may be a read error. The V call is TRBV20-1, the J call TRBJ2-7, with D maybe TRBD2 (7 bases). CDR1 DFQATT and CDR2 SNEGSKA come from the germline V gene (reference sequence). The CDR3 covers 12 residues. Trimming left V 5 bases short and J 4 bases short, with 12 bases between. The CDR3 DNA reads TGCAGTGCTGGGGGGGGCCGGTACGAGCAGTACTTC. Amino acid sequence: CSAGGGRYEQYF.

This clonotype has ten or more counts. V is TRBV3-1 and J is TRBJ2-5; D gene ambiguous. V lost 4 bases and J 5 bases, leaving 2 bases between the germline ends. Per the germline V gene, CDR1 is LGHDT and CDR2 is YNNKEL (reference sequence). This CDR3 has 10 amino acids. CDR3 in amino acids: CASSRETQYF. DNA of the CDR3: TGTGCCAGCAGCCGGGAGACCCAGTACTTC.

This clonotype was seen at least ten times. V gene TRBV20-1 combines with J gene TRBJ2-1; tentative D call: TRBD2 (6 bases). The length of the CDR3 is 13 residues. CDR1 DFQATT and CDR2 SNEGSKA come from the germline V gene (reference sequence). Trimming left V 0 bases short and J 9 bases short, with 12 bases between. CDR3 sequence: CSARDLRDSEQFF. The CDR3 region has the DNA TGCAGTGCTAGAGATTTGCGGGATAGTGAGCAGTTCTTC.